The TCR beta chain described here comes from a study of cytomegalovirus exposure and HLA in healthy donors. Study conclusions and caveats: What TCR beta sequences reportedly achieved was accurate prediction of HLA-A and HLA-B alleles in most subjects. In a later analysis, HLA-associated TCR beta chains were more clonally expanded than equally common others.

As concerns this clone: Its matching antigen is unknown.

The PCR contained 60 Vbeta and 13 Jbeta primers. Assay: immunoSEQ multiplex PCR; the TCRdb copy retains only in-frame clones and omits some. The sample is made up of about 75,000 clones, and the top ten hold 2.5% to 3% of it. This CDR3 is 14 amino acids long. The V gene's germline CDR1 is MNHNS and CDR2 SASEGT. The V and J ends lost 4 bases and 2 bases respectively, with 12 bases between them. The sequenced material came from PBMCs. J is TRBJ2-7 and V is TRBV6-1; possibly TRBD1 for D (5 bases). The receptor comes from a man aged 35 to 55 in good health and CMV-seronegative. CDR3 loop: CASSGQGSTYEQYF. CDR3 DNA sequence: TGTGCCAGCAGTGGTCAGGGAAGTACCTACGAGCAGTACTTC.